A selection of T cell receptor beta chains follows, all from one sample in a study of blood T cell repertoires in COVID-19. This table comes from immunoSEQ multiplex PCR, and its TCRdb copy is limited to in-frame clones, with some not included. The sample comprises a few hundred thousand clones, around 87% of which are singletons, and roughly 1% rests with the top ten. Sample: PBMCs or T cells enriched from blood (not recorded which). The receptor set was obtained from a man between 18 and 29 years old who had recovered from COVID-19. Both conserved end residues are part of each CDR3. The order of the fields is V gene, D gene, J gene, clone size, CDR3 protein, CDR3 DNA. D genes are given only for firm matches. Part of the rows lack a size; the others show once, few, many or a class for expanded clones.

V: TRBV18; D: .; J: TRBJ2-7; size: few; CDR3: CASSPPSGTYEQYF; DNA: TGTGCCAGCTCACCACCTAGCGGAACCTACGAGCAGTACTTC
V: TRBV5-1; D: TRBD2; J: TRBJ2-1; size: .; CDR3: CASSSLAGGKNEQFF; DNA: TGCGCCAGCAGCTCGTTAGCGGGGGGGAAGAATGAGCAGTTCTTC
V: TRBV19; D: TRBD1; J: TRBJ2-3; size: .; CDR3: CASSTWDRGTSGTDTQYF; DNA: TGTGCCAGTAGTACCTGGGACAGGGGAACATCGGGCACAGATACGCAGTATTTT
V: TRBV6-4; D: TRBD2; J: TRBJ2-1; size: few; CDR3: CASSDGGTSNEQFF; DNA: TGTGCCAGCAGTGACGGGGGGACTAGCAATGAGCAGTTCTTC
V: TRBV12-5; D: .; J: TRBJ1-2; size: .; CDR3: CASGLDSYGYTF; DNA: TGTGCTAGTGGTTTGGACAGCTATGGCTACACCTTC
V: TRBV27; D: .; J: TRBJ2-5; size: .; CDR3: CASSLGRVGGQETQYF; DNA: TGTGCCAGCAGTTTAGGTAGGGTTGGAGGCCAAGAGACCCAGTACTTC
V: TRBV7-2; D: .; J: TRBJ2-7; size: .; CDR3: CASSLGGSGVYEQYF; DNA: TGTGCCAGCAGCTTAGGGGGCTCTGGGGTCTACGAGCAGTACTTC
V: TRBV15; D: TRBD1; J: TRBJ1-5; size: .; CDR3: CATSIQGMGNQPQHF; DNA: TGTGCCACCAGCATACAGGGGATGGGGAATCAGCCCCAGCATTTT
V: TRBV5-1; D: TRBD2; J: TRBJ2-5; size: .; CDR3: CASSPGLPKETQYF; DNA: TGCGCCAGCAGCCCGGGACTACCGAAAGAGACCCAGTACTTC
V: TRBV6-2/TRBV6-3; D: .; J: TRBJ2-7; size: .; CDR3: CASSYSRRRASYEQYF; DNA: TGTGCCAGCAGTTACTCGAGGCGGCGGGCCTCCTACGAGCAGTACTTC
V: TRBV18; D: TRBD1; J: TRBJ1-2; size: .; CDR3: CASSPTGQGEYGYTF; DNA: TGTGCCAGCTCTCCAACCGGACAGGGGGAGTATGGCTACACCTTC
V: TRBV28; D: TRBD1; J: TRBJ2-1; size: .; CDR3: CASSLLGTGNEQFF; DNA: TGTGCCAGCAGTTTATTGGGGACAGGGAATGAGCAGTTCTTC
V: TRBV29-1; D: .; J: TRBJ1-4; size: .; CDR3: CSVVGTRGEKLFF; DNA: TGCAGCGTTGTTGGGACCAGGGGTGAAAAACTGTTTTTT
V: TRBV19; D: TRBD1; J: TRBJ1-2; size: .; CDR3: CASTDRVGYGYTF; DNA: TGTGCCAGTACCGACAGGGTTGGCTATGGCTACACCTTC
V: TRBV3-1/TRBV3-2; D: TRBD1; J: TRBJ1-2; size: .; CDR3: CASSPDRGGGGYTF; DNA: TGTGCCAGCAGCCCGGACAGGGGAGGAGGGGGCTACACCTTC
V: TRBV6-5; D: TRBD1; J: TRBJ1-1; size: .; CDR3: CATQGAVGTEAFF; DNA: TGTGCCACGCAGGGGGCGGTAGGCACTGAAGCTTTCTTT
V: TRBV7-8; D: .; J: TRBJ1-6; size: once; CDR3: CASSLAPVPYNSPLHF; DNA: TGTGCCAGCAGCTTAGCGCCAGTCCCCTATAATTCACCCCTCCACTTT
V: TRBV3-1/TRBV3-2; D: TRBD2; J: TRBJ2-1; size: .; CDR3: CASSQERLAGGNEQFF; DNA: TGTGCCAGCAGCCAAGAGCGGCTAGCGGGAGGGAATGAGCAGTTCTTC
V: TRBV5-1; D: TRBD2; J: TRBJ2-3; size: .; CDR3: CASSGVLAGATDTQYF; DNA: TGCGCCAGCAGCGGGGTCCTAGCGGGGGCCACAGATACGCAGTATTTT
V: TRBV11-2; D: .; J: TRBJ2-7; size: few; CDR3: CASSYPGSTTEQYF; DNA: TGTGCCAGCAGCTATCCGGGATCCACAACCGAGCAGTACTTC
V: TRBV5-4; D: TRBD1; J: TRBJ2-5; size: .; CDR3: CASSFSQGTRETQYF; DNA: TGTGCCAGCAGCTTCTCACAGGGGACCAGGGAGACCCAGTACTTC
V: TRBV5-4; D: .; J: TRBJ2-2; size: .; CDR3: CASSFPTGFSPGELFF; DNA: TGTGCCAGCAGCTTTCCGACCGGGTTCTCCCCCGGGGAGCTGTTTTTT
V: TRBV28; D: .; J: TRBJ2-5; size: .; CDR3: CASSARGSQETQYF; DNA: TGTGCCAGCAGCGCTCGGGGATCCCAAGAGACCCAGTACTTC
V: TRBV7-9; D: .; J: TRBJ2-5; size: .; CDR3: CASSPNQYQETQYF; DNA: TGTGCCAGCAGCCCAAACCAGTACCAAGAGACCCAGTACTTC
V: TRBV19; D: TRBD1; J: TRBJ1-5; size: few; CDR3: CASSISTGGKNQPQHF; DNA: TGTGCCAGTAGTATTAGTACAGGGGGGAAAAATCAGCCCCAGCATTTT
V: TRBV13; D: .; J: TRBJ2-3; size: .; CDR3: CASSLRTASSTDTQYF; DNA: TGTGCCAGCAGCTTACGGACTGCTTCTAGCACAGATACGCAGTATTTT
V: TRBV2; D: .; J: TRBJ1-1; size: .; CDR3: CASGPLGDTEAFF; DNA: TGTGCCAGTGGACCTTTAGGGGACACTGAAGCTTTCTTT